One and the same sample provided the 18 T cell receptor beta chains below, sequenced in a study of T and B cells in COVID-19 patients. TRB rearrangements were amplified by multiplex PCR with BIOMED2 TRB-A/B primers. TCRdb used MiXCR to reprocess the multiplex PCR reads, holding one entry per CDR3 protein. Among about 7,000 distinct CDR3 sequences listed, 25% to 35% were seen once. From blood, 250-500 ng of genomic DNA served as TRB template. The sample comprised blood. These receptors came from a human donor with active COVID-19.

This clonotype rates as medium-sized. The chain uses TRBV19 and TRBJ2-7; D gene unclear. Germline CDR1 is LNHDA and CDR2 is SQIVND (reference sequence). V gave up 0 bases and J gave up 3 bases, with 9 bases separating them. CDR3 length equals 14 residues. The CDR3 DNA reads TGTGCCAGTAGTATAGATTCGGGCTTCTACGAGCAGTACTTC. Residues: CASSIDSGFYEQYF.

In its sample, this clonotype was seen a few times. The chain employs TRBV27 and TRBJ1-3, with TRBD1 matching over 8 bases. The length of the CDR3 is 18 residues. CDR1 and CDR2 (germline): MNHEY, SMNVEV (reference sequence). The V gene end was trimmed by 2 bases and the J gene end by 0 bases; junction bases not matched to a gene: 9. In DNA form, the CDR3 reads TGTGCCAGCAGTTTAGGCGACAGGGGCTTATTCTCTGGAAACACCATATATTTT. Its protein is CASSLGDRGLFSGNTIYF.

This sequence joins TRBV5-1 and TRBJ1-1; TRBD1 agrees at 9 bases. CDR1 and CDR2 from the germline V gene are SGHRS and YFSETQ. V was pared by 3 bases and J by 5 bases, with 8 bases of the junction left unmatched. The CDR3 is 15 residues long. The CDR3 coding sequence is TGCGCCAGCAGCTCCGGACAGGGGTCCACAACTGAAGCTTTCTTT. Translated, it gives CASSSGQGSTTEAFF.

This clonotype was detected a few times. The chain links TRBV5-1 to TRBJ2-1; 7 bases are a match to TRBD2. In germline, CDR1 is SGHRS, CDR2 YFSETQ. V shed 0 bases and J 2 bases; nucleotides not matched to a gene: 2. There are 15 residues in the CDR3. The CDR3 here is CASSLVSGTYNEQFF. DNA for the CDR3: TGCGCCAGCAGCTTGGTAAGCGGGACCTACAATGAGCAGTTCTTC.

In its sample, this clonotype is medium-sized. The chain combines TRBV5-5 with TRBJ2-7; 7 bases map to TRBD1. V was clipped by 2 bases and J by 2 bases; unmatched bases: 7. Germline CDR1 SGHKS, CDR2 YYEKEE (reference sequence). This CDR3 has 15 residues. CDR3 sequence reads: CASSFSGTAAYEQYV. In DNA form, the CDR3 reads TGTGCCAGCAGCTTTTCCGGGACAGCCGCCTACGAGCAGTACGTC.

This clonotype is classed as medium-sized (0.01 to 0.1%). This chain connects TRBV27 to TRBJ2-2; D possibly corresponds to TRBD2 (5 bases). The CDR3 consists of 14 residues. CDR1 is MNHEY, CDR2 SMNVEV, per germline (reference sequence). Deletions cut 6 bases from V and 7 bases from J, with 15 bases between. The CDR3 bases are TGTGCCAGCAGGGCCTCAATGGGGAGCGGGGAGCTGTTTTTT. It encodes CASRASMGSGELFF.

Here the CDR3 reads CASSTWGARADTQYF. CDR3 nucleotide sequence: TGCGCCAGCAGCACGTGGGGGGCTCGAGCAGATACGCAGTATTTT. V gene TRBV5-1 combines with J gene TRBJ2-3, with D possibly being TRBD1 or TRBD2 (6 bases each). Germline V CDR1 and CDR2: SGHRS, YFSETQ. The CDR3 extends over 15 amino acids. The V gene lost 4 bases and the J gene lost 4 bases, with 16 bases spanning the gap.

This clonotype was recorded a few times. The J gene is TRBJ2-3, the V gene TRBV5-6; TRBD2 matches 16 bases. This CDR3 spans 20 amino acids. The V segment lost 0 bases and the J segment 3 bases; nucleotides outside the gene matches: 10. Germline loops: CDR1 SGHDT, CDR2 YYEEEE. The CDR3 loop reads CASSLVGLAGGPGKTDTQYF. The DNA of the CDR3 is TGTGCCAGCAGCTTGGTGGGACTAGCGGGGGGGCCGGGAAAGACAGATACGCAGTATTTT. Complete variable domain (other parts from reference TRBV5-6 and TRBJ2-3): DAGVTQSPTHLIKTRGQQVTLRCSPKSGHDTVSWYQQALGQGPQFIFQYYEEEERQRGNFPDRFSGHQFPNYSSELNVNALLLGDSALYLCASSLVGLAGGPGKTDTQYFGPGTRLTVL.

This clonotype appeared a few times. The rearrangement links TRBV6-4 to TRBJ1-1; 9 positions agree with TRBD1. The germline V gene has CDR1 MRHNA and CDR2 SNTAGT. CDR3 length: 14 residues. V lost 6 bases, J lost 3 bases, and 5 bases stayed unmatched. CDR3 region: CASRTGGEYTEAFF. The CDR3 DNA follows: TGTGCCAGCAGGACAGGGGGAGAGTACACTGAAGCTTTCTTT.

By sample fraction, this clonotype is medium-sized. The gene calls are TRBV19 and TRBJ1-1; D gene unclear. The germline CDR1 and CDR2 sequences are LNHDA and SQIVND (reference sequence). V was trimmed by 8 bases and J by 0 bases, leaving 10 bases between them. The CDR3 loop spans 13 amino acids. CDR3 amino acids: CASLAPMNTEAFF. The DNA for the CDR3 is TGTGCCAGTTTGGCGCCTATGAACACTGAAGCTTTCTTT.

This rearrangement joins TRBV20-1 to TRBJ2-1; no firm D call. The CDR3 runs 16 residues. V was clipped by 6 bases and J by 4 bases, with 22 bases between them. Germline CDR1 DFQATT, CDR2 SNEGSKA (reference sequence). This CDR3 is CSAKTSGLFGYNEQFF. CDR3 nucleotides: TGCAGTGCGAAAACGTCCGGGTTATTTGGATACAATGAGCAGTTCTTC.

By frequency in the sample, this clonotype is medium-sized. This CDR3 is CSVVGQIEAFF. The CDR3 DNA reads TGCAGCGTTGTAGGACAGATAGAAGCTTTCTTT. V and J are TRBV29-1 and TRBJ1-1; D is perhaps TRBD1 (6 bases). Germline CDR1 SQVTM, CDR2 ANQGSEA. The CDR3 spans 11 residues. The V end was cut by 4 bases, the J end by 8 bases, with 11 bases between.

By sample fraction, this clonotype is medium-sized. The J gene is TRBJ2-1, the V gene TRBV27; 8 bases are shared with TRBD2. V was clipped by 5 bases and J by 2 bases; unmatched bases: 5. The CDR3 is 15 residues long. Germline assignment: CDR1 MNHEY and CDR2 SMNVEV (reference sequence). CDR3 bases: TGTGCCAGCAGTCCCGGGGGGGCGGCCTACAATGAGCAGTTCTTC. Translated, it gives CASSPGGAAYNEQFF.

The gene calls are TRBV5-5 and TRBJ1-1; D not certain. CDR3 length: 14 residues. V shed 2 bases and J shed 1 base, with 9 bases lying between them. Germline CDR1 SGHKS, CDR2 YYEKEE (reference sequence). CDR3 DNA: TGTGCCAGCAGCTTCTCCTACACGAACACTGAAGCTTTCTTT. It is translated as CASSFSYTNTEAFF.

This clonotype is medium-sized by share. The rearrangement links TRBV5-6 to TRBJ1-6, with 7 bases that match TRBD1. The V gene's germline CDR1 is SGHDT and CDR2 YYEEEE. Germline trimming cut 4 bases from V and 14 bases from J; bases unmatched to any gene: 6. This CDR3 has 12 amino acids. The CDR3 loop reads CASSGDSRSLHF. For the CDR3, the DNA is TGTGCCAGCAGCGGGGACAGCCGTTCCCTCCACTTT.

The gene calls are TRBV12-3 or TRBV12-4 and TRBJ2-3; tentatively, D is TRBD2 (6 bases). This CDR3 region has 16 residues. Trimming removed 7 bases from V and 1 base from J, with 18 bases in between. The CDR3: CASTTAWGVGTDTQYF. CDR3 nucleotide sequence: TGTGCCAGCACCACGGCCTGGGGGGTCGGCACAGATACGCAGTATTTT.

The chain links TRBV19 to TRBJ1-1, with TRBD1 identical over 7 bases. Trimming removed 6 bases from V and 3 bases from J; junction bases left unmatched: 13. The CDR3 contains 16 residues. The germline gives CDR1 LNHDA, CDR2 SQIVND (reference sequence). For the CDR3, the DNA is TGTGCCAGTAGCCCAGAGCCCAGGGGGAGGTACACTGAAGCTTTCTTT. Its protein product is CASSPEPRGRYTEAFF.

V gene TRBV14 combines with J gene TRBJ2-2; 8 bases fit TRBD2. This CDR3 is built from 16 residues. Germline CDR1 is SGHDN and CDR2 is FVKESK. V was pared by 0 bases and J by 2 bases, with 2 bases of the junction left unmatched. The CDR3 protein is CASSQELAANTGELFF. In nucleotides, the CDR3 is TGTGCCAGCAGCCAAGAACTAGCGGCAAACACCGGGGAGCTGTTTTTT. The variable domain in full, completed from reference TRBV14 and TRBJ2-2, reads EAGVTQFPSHSVIEKGQTVTLRCDPISGHDNLYWYRRVMGKEIKFLLHFVKESKQDESGMPNNRFLAERTGGTYSTLKVQPAELEDSGVYFCASSQELAANTGELFFGEGSRLTVL.